This is a list of T cell receptor beta chains from one sample in a study of cytomegalovirus exposure and HLA in healthy donors. Some clones are missing from TCRdb's copy, which holds only in-frame ones; the method was immunoSEQ multiplex PCR. Of about 69,000 clones listed, about 75% are singletons. The sequenced sample consisted of PBMCs. The receptors originated from a man younger than 30 in good health and CMV-seronegative. Each CDR3 is given with its conserved first and last residue. A D gene is named only where the DNA matches it firmly. Clone sizes are given selectively: once, few, many, or a class where the clone is expanded.

TRBJ1-2,15,.,.,TRBV21-1,CASSKVVWGLEGYTF
TRBJ1-1,14,.,.,TRBV7-9,CASSLGTDEPQAFF
TRBJ2-3,14,.,.,TRBV28,CASSLISGTDTQYF
TRBJ2-2,16,.,.,TRBV5-1,CASSLARDSYTGELFF
TRBJ1-1,12,.,.,TRBV29-1,CSVRMGGKEAFF
TRBJ2-3,15,.,.,TRBV10-2,CASSDGPSSTDTQYF
TRBJ2-1,16,TRBD2,once,TRBV7-9,CASSSPAGSSYNEQFF
TRBJ1-4,18,.,few,TRBV6-1,CASSEVRPDRSEYEKLFF
TRBJ2-1,12,.,.,TRBV5-1,CASSLTSNEQFF
TRBJ1-6,15,.,once,TRBV5-1,CASSLEGRGNSPLHF
TRBJ2-2,17,.,.,TRBV5-4,CASSFPPLGANTGELFF
TRBJ1-5,13,.,.,TRBV2,CASNIERRQPQHF
TRBJ2-7,15,TRBD1,.,TRBV27,CASRRSGTGNYEQYF
TRBJ2-5,15,.,.,TRBV30,CAWSVGHPYQETQYF
TRBJ1-2,12,TRBD1,.,TRBV19,CASQGAFYGYTF
TRBJ1-2,15,.,.,TRBV11-2,CASSTSTGFGYGYTF
TRBJ1-2,10,.,.,TRBV6-1,CASSLYGYTF
TRBJ2-5,15,TRBD1,.,TRBV15,CATSSGYRGKETQYF
TRBJ2-7,16,TRBD1,.,TRBV28,CASSSQRGGASYEQYF
TRBJ1-2,14,TRBD1,.,TRBV6-5,CASSPGQGKNGYTF
TRBJ1-1,16,.,.,TRBV19,CASSIGSQGVRTEAFF
TRBJ1-1,16,TRBD1,once,TRBV5-1,CASSLAGTGGNTEAFF
TRBJ1-6,15,TRBD1,.,TRBV5-1,CASSLTGTGNSPLHF
TRBJ1-2,12,TRBD1,.,TRBV30,CAWSGTALRYTF
TRBJ1-6,16,TRBD1,.,TRBV18,CASSRGTGAINSPLHF
TRBJ1-6,19,.,once,TRBV27,CASSLVSGQISSYNSPLHF
TRBJ2-5,15,TRBD2,.,TRBV7-2,CASSFQRGGGETQYF
TRBJ2-3,16,TRBD2,.,TRBV9,CASTSSRGGLTDTQYF
TRBJ2-7,16,TRBD2,.,TRBV18,CASSPTRSGLSYEQYF
TRBJ2-4,14,.,few,TRBV2,CASKGLIAKNIQYF
TRBJ2-5,15,TRBD2,.,TRBV5-1,CASSPGLPPQETQYF
TRBJ2-3,16,TRBD2,.,TRBV5-1,CASSPLQRGNTDTQYF
TRBJ2-1,14,TRBD1,.,TRBV18,CASSPGQGGYEQFF
TRBJ2-2,13,.,few,TRBV6-4,CASSAGNTGELFF
TRBJ2-6,19,TRBD2,.,TRBV5-1,CASSHRTSASGTGANVLTF
TRBJ2-3,12,.,.,TRBV7-8,CASSLSTDTQYF
TRBJ2-5,15,TRBD1,few,TRBV5-1,CASSPGTGQSETQYF
TRBJ2-3,13,.,once,TRBV6-6,CASRRRQVDTQYF
TRBJ2-3,14,.,.,TRBV6-1,CASSWGGPGDTQYF
TRBJ1-5,13,TRBD1,.,TRBV27,CASRGQGDQPQHF
TRBJ1-1,14,TRBD1,.,TRBV9,CASSVSGGDTEAFF
TRBJ1-1,16,TRBD1,.,TRBV7-2,CASSLVAGQGGTEAFF
TRBJ1-3,16,TRBD1,.,TRBV30,CAWSKGQGAYGNTIYF
TRBJ2-5,15,TRBD1,.,TRBV11-1,CASSLVQGVQETQYF
TRBJ1-2,15,TRBD1,.,TRBV9,CASSAGTVTPYGYTF
TRBJ1-3,11,.,.,TRBV7-9,CASGRGNTIYF
TRBJ2-3,16,.,.,TRBV5-4,CASSLDGVLGTDTQYF
TRBJ2-5,13,TRBD1,.,TRBV10-3,CAISGQGRETQYF
TRBJ2-7,14,.,.,TRBV5-1,CASSLRYGDYEQYF